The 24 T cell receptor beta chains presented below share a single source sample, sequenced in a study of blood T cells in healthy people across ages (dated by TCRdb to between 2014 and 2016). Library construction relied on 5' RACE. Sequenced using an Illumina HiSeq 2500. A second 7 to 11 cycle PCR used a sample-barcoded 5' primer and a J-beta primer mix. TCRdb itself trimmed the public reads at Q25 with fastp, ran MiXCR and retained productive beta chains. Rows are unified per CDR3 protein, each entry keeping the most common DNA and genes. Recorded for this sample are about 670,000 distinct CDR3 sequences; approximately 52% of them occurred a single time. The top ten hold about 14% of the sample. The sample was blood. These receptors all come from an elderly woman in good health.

CDR3 bases: TGTGCCAGCAGCCAAGTTGTCGGGAGCTCCTACAATGAGCAGTTCTTC. Amino acids: CASSQVVGSSYNEQFF. The rearrangement uses TRBV4-2 and TRBJ2-1, with D tentatively TRBD2 (6 bases). The germline gives CDR1 LGHNA, CDR2 YNFKEQ. V lost 1 base to trimming and J lost 0 bases, with 10 bases between them. The length of the CDR3 is 16 residues.

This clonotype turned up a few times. CDR3: CASSWVGASTDTQYF. Written as DNA, the CDR3 is TGCGCCAGCAGCTGGGTCGGGGCGAGCACAGATACGCAGTATTTT. This rearrangement joins TRBV5-1 to TRBJ2-3; perhaps D is TRBD1 or TRBD2 (5 bases each). The CDR3 runs to 15 residues. CDR1 and CDR2 from the germline V gene are SGHRS and YFSETQ. Between the trimmed V and J ends, which lost 3 bases and 0 bases, there was a span of 11 bases.

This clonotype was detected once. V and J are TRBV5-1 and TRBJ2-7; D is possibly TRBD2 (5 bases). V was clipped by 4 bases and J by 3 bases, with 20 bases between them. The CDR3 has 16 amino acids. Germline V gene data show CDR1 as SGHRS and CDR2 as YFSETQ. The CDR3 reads CASSPLPARDNYEQYF. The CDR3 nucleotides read TGCGCCAGCAGCCCCCTTCCGGCCCGGGATAACTACGAGCAGTACTTC.

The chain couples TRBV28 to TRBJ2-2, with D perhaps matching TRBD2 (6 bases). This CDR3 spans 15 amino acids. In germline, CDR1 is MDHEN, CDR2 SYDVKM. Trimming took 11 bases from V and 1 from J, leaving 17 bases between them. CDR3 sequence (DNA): TGTGCCGCCCAAGAGCGGGTACTGAACACCGGGGAGCTGTTTTTT. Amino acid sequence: CAAQERVLNTGELFF.

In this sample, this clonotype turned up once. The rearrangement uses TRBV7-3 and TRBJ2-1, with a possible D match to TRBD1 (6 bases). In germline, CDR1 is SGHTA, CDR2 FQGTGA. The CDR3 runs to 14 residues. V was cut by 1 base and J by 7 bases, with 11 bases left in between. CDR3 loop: CASSLNPGENEQFF. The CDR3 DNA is TGTGCCAGCAGCTTAAATCCAGGGGAGAATGAGCAGTTCTTC.

CDR3 sequence (DNA): TGCGCCAGCAGCCTTCGGACCCTCTCCTACAATGAGCAGTTCTTC. Its protein is CASSLRTLSYNEQFF. The J gene is TRBJ2-1, the V gene TRBV4-3, with D hard to call. V shed 4 bases and J shed 0 bases, with 10 bases lying between them. Germline CDR1 LGHNA, CDR2 YSLEER. This CDR3 has 15 residues.

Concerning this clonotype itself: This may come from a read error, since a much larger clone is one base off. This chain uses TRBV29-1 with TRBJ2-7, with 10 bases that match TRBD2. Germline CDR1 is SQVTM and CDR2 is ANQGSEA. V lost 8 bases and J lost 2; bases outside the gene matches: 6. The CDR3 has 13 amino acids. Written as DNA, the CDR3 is TGCAGCTCTCGGACTAGCGGTCCCTACGAGCAGTACTTC. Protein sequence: CSSRTSGPYEQYF.

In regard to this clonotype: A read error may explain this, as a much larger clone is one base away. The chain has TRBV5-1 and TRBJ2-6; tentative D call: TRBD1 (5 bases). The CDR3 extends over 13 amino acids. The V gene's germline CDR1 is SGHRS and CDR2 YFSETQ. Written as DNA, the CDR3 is TGCGCCAGTCAGTACACTGGGGCCAACGTCCCGACTTTC. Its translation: CASQYTGANVPTF.

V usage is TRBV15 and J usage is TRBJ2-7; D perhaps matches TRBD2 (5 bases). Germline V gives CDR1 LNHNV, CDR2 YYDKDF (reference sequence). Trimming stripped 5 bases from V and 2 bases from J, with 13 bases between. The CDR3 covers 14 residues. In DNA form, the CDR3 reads TGTGCCACCAGCGCAAAACGGGGAGCCTACGAGCAGTACTTC. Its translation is CATSAKRGAYEQYF.

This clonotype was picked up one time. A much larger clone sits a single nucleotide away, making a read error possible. CDR3 nucleotide sequence: TGCAGCGCCAAATCGACTAGCGATGAGCAGTTCTTC. Translating gives CSAKSTSDEQFF. This chain uses TRBV29-1 with TRBJ2-1, with 8 bases fitting TRBD2. The V gene's germline CDR1 is SQVTM and CDR2 ANQGSEA. The J segment lost 8 bases and the V segment lost 7 bases, leaving 7 bases of the junction unmatched. The CDR3 has 12 residues.

The CDR3 protein is CAISATDYEQYF. The CDR3 nucleotides read TGTGCCATCAGTGCGACTGACTACGAGCAGTACTTC. J is TRBJ2-7 and V is TRBV10-3; no reliable D call. Germline CDR1 and CDR2: ENHRY and SYGVKD. V was trimmed by 4 bases and J by 3 bases, leaving 7 bases between them. This CDR3 has 12 residues.

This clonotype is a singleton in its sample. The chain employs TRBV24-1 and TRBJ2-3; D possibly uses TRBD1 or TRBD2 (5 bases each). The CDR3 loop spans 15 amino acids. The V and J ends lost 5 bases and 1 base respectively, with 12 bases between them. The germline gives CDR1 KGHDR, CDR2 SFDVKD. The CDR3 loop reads CATSVATVGTDTQYF. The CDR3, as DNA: TGTGCCACCAGTGTAGCGACAGTGGGCACAGATACGCAGTATTTT.

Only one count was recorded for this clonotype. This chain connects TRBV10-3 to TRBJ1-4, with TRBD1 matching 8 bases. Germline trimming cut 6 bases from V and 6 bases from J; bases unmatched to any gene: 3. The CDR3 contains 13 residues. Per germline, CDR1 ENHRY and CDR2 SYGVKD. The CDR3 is CAIRDRDYEKLFF. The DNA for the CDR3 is TGTGCCATCAGGGACAGGGATTATGAAAAACTGTTTTTT.

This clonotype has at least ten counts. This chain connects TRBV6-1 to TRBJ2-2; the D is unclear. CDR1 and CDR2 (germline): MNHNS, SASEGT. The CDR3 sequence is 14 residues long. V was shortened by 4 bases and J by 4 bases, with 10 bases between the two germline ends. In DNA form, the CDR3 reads TGTGCCAGCAGTGCCCCTGTGGGCACCGGGGAGCTGTTTTTT. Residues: CASSAPVGTGELFF.

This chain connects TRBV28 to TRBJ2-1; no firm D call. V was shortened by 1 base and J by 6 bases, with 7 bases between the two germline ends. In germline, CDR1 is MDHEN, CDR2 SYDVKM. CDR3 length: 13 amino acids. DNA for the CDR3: TGTGCCAGCAGTTTATCTTACGGCAATGAGCAGTTCTTC. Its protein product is CASSLSYGNEQFF.

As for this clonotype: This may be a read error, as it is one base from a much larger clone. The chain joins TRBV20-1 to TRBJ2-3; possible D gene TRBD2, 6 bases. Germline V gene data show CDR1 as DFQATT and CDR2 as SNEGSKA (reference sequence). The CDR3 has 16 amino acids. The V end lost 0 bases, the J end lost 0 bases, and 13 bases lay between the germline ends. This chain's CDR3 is CSARDPGGTSTDTQYF. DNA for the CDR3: TGCAGTGCTAGAGACCCCGGGGGAACTAGCACAGATACGCAGTATTTT.

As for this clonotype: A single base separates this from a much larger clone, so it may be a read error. The DNA for the CDR3 is TGTGCCAGCAGCCCTCCGCCAGTTTCGTGCTCCTACGAGCAGTACTTC. Encoded protein: CASSPPPVSCSYEQYF. V usage is TRBV14 and J usage is TRBJ2-7; unclear D gene. Trimming left V 4 bases short and J 0 bases short, with 16 bases between. From germline, CDR1 is SGHDN and CDR2 FVKESK. The CDR3 sequence is 16 residues long.

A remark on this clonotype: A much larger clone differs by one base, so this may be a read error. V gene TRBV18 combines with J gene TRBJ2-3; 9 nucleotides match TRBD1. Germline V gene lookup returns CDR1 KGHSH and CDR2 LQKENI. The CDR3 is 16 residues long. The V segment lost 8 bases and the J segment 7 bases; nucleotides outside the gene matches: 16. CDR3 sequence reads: CASTYPRDRGLNTQYF. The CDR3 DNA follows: TGTGCCAGCACCTATCCGAGAGACAGGGGGTTGAATACGCAGTATTTT.

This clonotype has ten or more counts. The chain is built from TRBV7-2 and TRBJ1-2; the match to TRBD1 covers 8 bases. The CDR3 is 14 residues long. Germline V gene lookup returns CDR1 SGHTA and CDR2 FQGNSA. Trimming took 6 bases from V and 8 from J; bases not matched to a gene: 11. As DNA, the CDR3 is TGTGCCAGCAGTTCACTGACAGGGGTGGAGGGCTACACCTTC. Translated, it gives CASSSLTGVEGYTF.

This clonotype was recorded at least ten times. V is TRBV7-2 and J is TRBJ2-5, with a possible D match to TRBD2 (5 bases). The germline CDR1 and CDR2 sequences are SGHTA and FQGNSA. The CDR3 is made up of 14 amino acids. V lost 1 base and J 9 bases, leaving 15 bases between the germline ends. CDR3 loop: CASSLEVLARAQYF. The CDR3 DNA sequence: TGTGCCAGCAGCTTAGAAGTTCTAGCACGGGCCCAGTACTTC.

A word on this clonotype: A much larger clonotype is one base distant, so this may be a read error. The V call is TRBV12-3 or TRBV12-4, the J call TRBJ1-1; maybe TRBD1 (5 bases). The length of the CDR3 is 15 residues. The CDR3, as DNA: TGTGTCAGCACCTATGACAGACTAATGAACACTGAAGCTTTCTTT. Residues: CVSTYDRLMNTEAFF.

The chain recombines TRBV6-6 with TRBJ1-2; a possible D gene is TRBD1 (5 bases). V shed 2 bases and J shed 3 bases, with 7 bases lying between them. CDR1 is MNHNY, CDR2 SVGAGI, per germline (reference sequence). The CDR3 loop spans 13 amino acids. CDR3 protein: CASSYGADYGYTF. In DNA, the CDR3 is TGTGCCAGCAGTTACGGGGCAGACTATGGCTACACCTTC.

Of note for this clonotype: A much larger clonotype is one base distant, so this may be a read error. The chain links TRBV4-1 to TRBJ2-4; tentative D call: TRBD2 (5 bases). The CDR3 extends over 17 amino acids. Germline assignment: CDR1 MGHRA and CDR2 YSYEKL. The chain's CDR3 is CASSQGVVPLATNIQYF. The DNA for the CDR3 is TGCGCCAGCAGCCAAGGGGTGGTCCCCCTAGCCACAAACATTCAGTACTTC.

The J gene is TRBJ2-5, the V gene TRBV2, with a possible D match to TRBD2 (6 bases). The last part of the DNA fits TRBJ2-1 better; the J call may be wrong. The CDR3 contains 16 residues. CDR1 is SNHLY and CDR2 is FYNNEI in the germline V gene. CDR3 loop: CASTGVGGGYQETQFF. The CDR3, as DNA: TGTGCCAGCACCGGTGTTGGGGGAGGCTACCAAGAGACCCAGTTCTTC.